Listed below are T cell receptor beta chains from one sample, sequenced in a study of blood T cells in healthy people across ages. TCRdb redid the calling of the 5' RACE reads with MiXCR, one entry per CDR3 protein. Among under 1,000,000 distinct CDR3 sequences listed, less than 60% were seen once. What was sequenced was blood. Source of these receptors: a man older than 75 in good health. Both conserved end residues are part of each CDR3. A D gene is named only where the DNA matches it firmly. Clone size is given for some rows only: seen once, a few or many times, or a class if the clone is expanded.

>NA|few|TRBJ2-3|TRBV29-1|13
CSVWTASTDTQYF
TGCAGCGTTTGGACAGCTAGCACAGATACGCAGTATTTT
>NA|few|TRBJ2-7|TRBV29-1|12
CSAGTAAYEQYF
TGCAGCGCCGGGACTGCGGCCTACGAGCAGTACTTC
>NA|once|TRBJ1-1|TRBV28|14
CASSFGGDPRKAFF
TGTGCCAGCAGTTTCGGGGGGGACCCCAGGAAAGCTTTCTTT
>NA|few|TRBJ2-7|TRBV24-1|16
CATSEAGTGKDYEQYF
TGTGCCACCAGTGAGGCCGGGACGGGAAAAGACTACGAGCAGTACTTC
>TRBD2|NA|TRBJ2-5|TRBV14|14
CASSHRLAGGGQYF
TGTGCCAGCAGCCATCGACTAGCGGGAGGTGGGCAGTACTTC
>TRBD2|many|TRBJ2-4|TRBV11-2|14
CASSLVGGTNIQYF
TGTGCCAGCAGCTTAGTCGGGGGGACTAACATTCAGTACTTC
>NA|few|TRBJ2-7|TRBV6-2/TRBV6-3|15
CASNTKRAGSYEQYF
TGTGCCAGCAATACAAAAAGGGCCGGCTCCTACGAGCAGTACTTC
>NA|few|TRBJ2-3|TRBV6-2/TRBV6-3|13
CASSQAGRATQYF
TGTGCCAGCAGTCAAGCAGGAAGGGCTACGCAGTATTTT
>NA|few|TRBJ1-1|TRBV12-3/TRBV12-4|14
CASSLTIGVTEAFF
TGTGCCAGCAGCCTAACCATCGGAGTGACTGAAGCTTTCTTT
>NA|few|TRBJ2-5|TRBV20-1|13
CSALEAIQETQYF
TGCAGTGCCTTGGAGGCGATCCAAGAGACCCAGTACTTC
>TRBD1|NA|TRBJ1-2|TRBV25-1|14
CASSATGVGYGYTF
TGTGCCAGCAGTGCGACAGGGGTTGGCTATGGCTACACCTTC
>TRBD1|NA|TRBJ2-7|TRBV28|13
CASRGGTGLEQYF
TGTGCCAGCAGGGGAGGGACAGGGCTCGAGCAGTACTTC
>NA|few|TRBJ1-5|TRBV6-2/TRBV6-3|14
CASSYGSNNQPQHF
TGTGCCAGCAGTTACGGGAGTAATAATCAGCCCCAGCATTTT
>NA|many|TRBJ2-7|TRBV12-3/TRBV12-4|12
CASSPSLYEQYF
TGTGCCAGCAGTCCTAGTTTATACGAGCAGTACTTC
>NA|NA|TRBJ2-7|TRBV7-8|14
CASSGGGPPYEQYF
TGTGCCAGCAGTGGGGGTGGACCTCCCTACGAGCAGTACTTC
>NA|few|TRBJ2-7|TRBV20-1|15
CSARDWQGGYNEQYF
TGCAGTGCTAGAGATTGGCAGGGGGGCTACAATGAGCAGTACTTC
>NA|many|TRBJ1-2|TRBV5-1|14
CASSLDRKNYGYTF
TGCGCCAGCAGCTTGGACAGGAAAAACTATGGCTACACCTTC
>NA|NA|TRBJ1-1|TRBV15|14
CATSRDIRAAEAFF
TGTGCCACCAGCAGAGATATTCGGGCAGCTGAAGCTTTCTTT
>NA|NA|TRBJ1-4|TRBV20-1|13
CSARSPTVEKLFF
TGCAGTGCTAGAAGTCCTACGGTGGAAAAACTGTTTTTT
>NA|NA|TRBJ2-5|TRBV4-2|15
CASSQDHGSQGTQYF
TGTGCCAGCAGCCAAGATCACGGTAGCCAAGGGACCCAGTACTTC
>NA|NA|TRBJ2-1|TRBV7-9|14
CASSYAGAQETQFF
TGTGCCAGCAGTTATGCAGGGGCCCAAGAGACCCAGTTCTTC
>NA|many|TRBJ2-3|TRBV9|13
CASSAGLRDTQYF
TGTGCCAGCAGCGCAGGCCTCCGGGATACGCAGTATTTT
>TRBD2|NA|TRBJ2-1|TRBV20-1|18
CSARKGLAGGNLYNEQFF
TGCAGTGCTAGAAAGGGACTAGCGGGGGGAAACCTCTACAATGAGCAGTTCTTC
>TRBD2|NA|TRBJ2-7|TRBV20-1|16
CSAPPGAGLASYEQYF
TGCAGTGCTCCCCCGGGGGCGGGACTAGCATCCTACGAGCAGTACTTC
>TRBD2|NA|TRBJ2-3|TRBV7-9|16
CASSLASSGSTDTQYF
TGTGCCAGCAGCTTAGCCTCTAGCGGGAGTACAGATACGCAGTATTTT
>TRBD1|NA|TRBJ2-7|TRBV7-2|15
CASSLGQGIAYEQYF
TGTGCCAGCAGCTTAGGACAGGGGATTGCGTACGAGCAGTACTTC
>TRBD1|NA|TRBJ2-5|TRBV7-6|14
CASSDQGALETQYF
TGTGCCAGCAGCGATCAGGGGGCTCTAGAGACCCAGTACTTC
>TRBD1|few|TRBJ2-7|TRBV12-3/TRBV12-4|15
CASSGRDRKSYEQYF
TGTGCCAGCAGTGGCCGGGACAGGAAGTCCTACGAGCAGTACTTC
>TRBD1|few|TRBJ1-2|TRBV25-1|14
CASRGRDRGYGYTF
TGTGCCAGCAGGGGCCGGGACAGGGGCTATGGCTACACCTTC
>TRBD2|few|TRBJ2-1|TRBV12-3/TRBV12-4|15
CASSLLAGDVNEQFF
TGTGCCAGCAGTTTACTAGCGGGAGATGTCAATGAGCAGTTCTTC
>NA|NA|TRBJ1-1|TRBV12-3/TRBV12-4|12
CASSLMSREAFF
TGTGCCAGCAGTTTAATGTCGCGGGAAGCTTTCTTT
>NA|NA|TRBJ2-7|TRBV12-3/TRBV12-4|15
CASSPSPGVNYEQYF
TGTGCCAGCAGTCCCTCCCCAGGTGTGAACTACGAGCAGTACTTC
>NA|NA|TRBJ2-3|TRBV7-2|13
CASSRDKPDTQYF
TGTGCCAGCAGCCGAGATAAACCCGATACGCAGTATTTT
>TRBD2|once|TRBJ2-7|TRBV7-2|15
CASSSLSGGFYEQYF
TGTGCCAGCAGCTCCCTAAGCGGGGGATTCTACGAGCAGTACTTC
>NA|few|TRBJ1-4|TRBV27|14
CASSSSTGPGKLFF
TGTGCCAGCAGTTCCTCAACAGGGCCGGGGAAACTGTTTTTT
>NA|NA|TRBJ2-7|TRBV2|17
CASRSDLGGDSYNEQYF
TGTGCCAGCAGGTCTGATCTAGGCGGGGACTCCTACAATGAGCAGTACTTC
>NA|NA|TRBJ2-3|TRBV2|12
CASSRHTDTQYF
TGTGCCAGCAGCCGTCACACAGATACGCAGTATTTT
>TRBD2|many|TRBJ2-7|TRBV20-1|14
CSARDKRERHEQYF
TGCAGTGCTAGAGATAAGCGGGAGAGACACGAGCAGTACTTC
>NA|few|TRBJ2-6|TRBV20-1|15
CSAEGHQSGANVLTF
TGCAGTGCTGAGGGACATCAGTCGGGGGCCAACGTCCTGACTTTC
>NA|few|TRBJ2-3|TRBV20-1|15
CSASNQRRSTDTQYF
TGCAGTGCTAGCAACCAACGGAGGAGCACAGATACGCAGTATTTT
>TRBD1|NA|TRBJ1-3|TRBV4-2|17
CASSRMGQGISGNTIYF
TGTGCCAGCAGCCGGATGGGACAGGGGATCTCTGGAAACACCATATATTTT
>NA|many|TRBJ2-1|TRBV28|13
CASSSRGDNEQFF
TGTGCCAGCAGTAGCAGGGGGGACAATGAGCAGTTCTTC
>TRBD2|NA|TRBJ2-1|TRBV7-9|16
CASSLVVGSGRNEQFF
TGTGCCAGCAGCTTAGTGGTCGGTAGCGGGAGGAATGAGCAGTTCTTC
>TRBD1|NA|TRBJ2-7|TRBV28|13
CASTRGTADEQYF
TGTGCCAGCACTCGAGGGACAGCGGACGAGCAGTACTTC